This TCR beta chain derives from a study of T-cell reconstitution after alpha-beta-depleted transplantation in children. Whole-study findings and limits: Fresh T-cell production supplied most of the T-cell counts and diversity seen one year after transplant. Surviving recipient T cells and thymic progenitors underlay high day-60 TCRbeta diversity in some patients. The study reportedly traced alpha-beta T cells about two months after transplant to several hundred expanded graft clones.

Unique molecular identifiers were used in preparing the TCRbeta library. TCRdb passed the PCR reads through MiXCR, listing each CDR3 protein once. The table lists approximately 110,000 distinct CDR3 sequences, roughly 24% of them singletons. This CDR3 contains 13 residues. The germline gives CDR1 SGHRS, CDR2 YFSETQ. V lost 7 bases and J lost 6, with 15 bases in between. Comments on this clonotype: Its target is unknown.

The chain uses TRBV5-1 and TRBJ2-3; D may be TRBD1 (5 bases). The sequence was collected from a male patient between 2 and 15 years old who had a stem cell transplant for chronic granulomatous disease, so the T cells may come from the graft donor. The specimen was PBMCs, mostly from graft donor cells, collected 180 days after TCRalphabeta/CD19-depleted stem cell transplant. The chain's CDR3 is CASQSWGADTQYF. In DNA, the CDR3 is TGCGCCAGCCAAAGTTGGGGCGCGGATACGCAGTATTTT. The full variable domain, in which reference TRBV5-1 and TRBJ2-3 provide the parts outside the CDR3, is KAGVTQTPRYLIKTRGQQVTLSCSPISGHRSVSWYQQTPGQGLQFLFEYFSETQRNKGNFPGRFSGRQFSNSRSEMNVSTLELGDSALYLCASQSWGADTQYFGPGTRLTVL.